The entry below describes one T cell receptor (beta chain). The CDR3 contains 12 residues. This sample was taken from a study of blood T cell repertoires in COVID-19. Authors' methods: Estimation of nucleated cell counts was performed using reference gene primer amplification. Sequenced by immunoSEQ multiplex PCR; TCRdb stores in-frame clones only, minus some. V and J calls and clone size come straight from that table; D and trimming were deduced from the DNA. Of about 180,000 clones listed, about 91% were seen once; the top ten hold approximately 1.4%. The chain is built from TRBV21-1 and TRBJ1-2; the listed D gene, TRBD1, was not tested against the DNA. TRBV21-1 is classified as a pseudogene. Sequencing was done on a sample of peripheral blood. The TCR was taken from a woman between 45 and 65 years old with acute or convalescent COVID-19. CDR3 in DNA: TGTGCCAGCAGCGGTCAGGGGTGTGGCTACACCTTC. Protein product: CASSGQGCGYTF.